Listed below are T cell receptor beta chains from one sample, sequenced in a study of response to subunit inactivated influenza vaccine. TCRdb analysed the RT-PCR reads with MiXCR anew, one entry per CDR3 protein. Counted here are around 570,000 distinct CDR3 sequences, approximately 10% occurring once; the ten biggest clones make up roughly 11%. These records were also assigned to another study, of T cells expressing NK-cell markers.

The source material was PBMCs from blood, sampled on the day of vaccination. The receptors were gathered from a middle-aged man who received an inactivated influenza vaccine. CDR3s include the opening cysteine and the closing phenylalanine or tryptophan. Each record gives: V gene, J gene, CDR3 protein.

>TRBV9|TRBJ2-6
CASSRSGTGANVLTF
>TRBV15|TRBJ2-3
CATSGWGRTDTQYF
>TRBV7-8|TRBJ2-2
CASSLPRLNTGELFF
>TRBV20-1|TRBJ1-3
CSAWDTSSGNTIYF
>TRBV19|TRBJ2-5
CASSSGRNQETQYF
>TRBV27|TRBJ2-1
CASKSQGSYNEQFF
>TRBV28|TRBJ2-7
CASSTQGNPYEQYF
>TRBV7-6|TRBJ2-3
CASSLTGGGRRLDTQYF
>TRBV7-9|TRBJ2-3
CASSLFGVAVATDTQYF
>TRBV28|TRBJ2-5
CASSLFELAVQETQYF
>TRBV20-1|TRBJ2-3
CSALSWGTDTQYF
>TRBV6-1|TRBJ2-1
CASSEEDLQFF
>TRBV10-2|TRBJ1-3
CASSDRTQGNTIYF
>TRBV18|TRBJ2-5
CASSPRGEETQYF
>TRBV24-1|TRBJ2-4
CATSDFWPQAKNIQYF
>TRBV29-1|TRBJ2-5
CSVAWGLETQYF
>TRBV6-1|TRBJ2-5
CASSQSGSVETQYF
>TRBV6-5|TRBJ1-2
CASSYSWEEDYGYTF
>TRBV20-1|TRBJ2-2
CSARFRAGPGELFF
>TRBV5-1|TRBJ2-7
CASSSTGLQSSYEQYF
>TRBV29-1|TRBJ2-3
CSFRQGATSDTQYF
>TRBV20-1|TRBJ2-1
CSASSGGASRQFF